This is a list of T cell receptor beta chains from one sample in a study of blood T cell repertoires in COVID-19. The protocol was immunoSEQ multiplex PCR, while the TCRdb copy is restricted to in-frame clones and leaves out a portion. In the table there are about 90,000 clones, roughly nine tenths of which are singletons. The specimen was peripheral blood. These TCRs come from a human donor with active COVID-19. The donor label of this sample is uncertain. The CDR3 runs from the conserved cysteine through the conserved F or W. The D gene is left open where the match is weak. The size field is filled for only some rows; it gives once, few, many or a size class.

TRBD2,TRBJ2-5,NA,TRBV6-6,TGTGCCAGCAGTTACGCAGGCGGGGGGGGACAAGAGACCCAGTACTTC,CASSYAGGGGQETQYF
NA,TRBJ2-7,NA,TRBV4-2,TGTGCCAGCAGCCAAGCTACTAGCTCCTACGAGCAGTACTTC,CASSQATSSYEQYF
TRBD2,TRBJ2-5,NA,TRBV7-9,TGTGCCAGCAGCTTGGGTAGTTTTGGGACTAGCGGGGGCCGTGAGACCCAGTACTTC,CASSLGSFGTSGGRETQYF
TRBD2,TRBJ2-7,NA,TRBV28,TGTGCCAGCAGCCCCCGGACTAGCGGCTCCTACGAGCAGTACTTC,CASSPRTSGSYEQYF
NA,TRBJ2-3,NA,TRBV6-1,TGTGCCAGCAGTGGAGCAGGGGCCATTACAGATACGCAGTATTTT,CASSGAGAITDTQYF
NA,TRBJ2-5,NA,TRBV10-1,TGCGCCAGCAGGCCCCCGGGGGACCTAAAAGAGACCCAGTACTTC,CASRPPGDLKETQYF
NA,TRBJ1-1,NA,TRBV7-2,TGTGCCAGCAGCTTAGGGGCAGGGAACACTGAAGCTTTCTTT,CASSLGAGNTEAFF
TRBD1,TRBJ1-2,NA,TRBV5-4,TGTGCCAGCAGCGGGGGACAGGGGAACTATGGCTACACCTTC,CASSGGQGNYGYTF
NA,TRBJ2-7,NA,TRBV7-9,TGTGCCAGCAGCTTGGGTTGGGGCACCTACGAGCAGTACTTC,CASSLGWGTYEQYF
TRBD1,TRBJ2-2,NA,TRBV5-5,TGTGCCAGCTTCCTGCAGGGGGACACCGGGGAGCTGTTTTTT,CASFLQGDTGELFF
NA,TRBJ1-1,once,TRBV7-9,TGTGCCAGCAGCTCGGGACAAGATGGAAAAGCTTTCTTT,CASSSGQDGKAFF
NA,TRBJ1-1,NA,TRBV6-1,TGTGCCAGCAGTGAGGAATCTAGGATGTTCTTT,CASSEESRMFF
NA,TRBJ1-3,once,TRBV10-3,TGTGCCATCGGGGGGGGCGCGGGAAACACCATATATTTT,CAIGGGAGNTIYF
NA,TRBJ2-1,NA,TRBV4-3,TGCGCCAGCAGCCAAGATTCGGGGAAGGCCTACAATGAGCAGTTCTTC,CASSQDSGKAYNEQFF
TRBD1,TRBJ2-2,NA,TRBV7-6,TGTGCCAGCAGCGATCCGGGACAGGGGGGGAACACCGGGGAGCTGTTTTTT,CASSDPGQGGNTGELFF
NA,TRBJ1-1,few,TRBV6-5,TGTGCCAGCAGTTACAGTCAGGGAAGGGCCACTGAAGCTTTCTTT,CASSYSQGRATEAFF
NA,TRBJ1-6,NA,TRBV27,TGTGCCAGCAGTTACGCTTGGGGGGGACCCCTCCACTTT,CASSYAWGGPLHF
NA,TRBJ1-4,once,TRBV4-1,TGCGCCAGCAGCCAAGATGGTGTCAGCGCCGCAACTAATGAAAAACTGTTTTTT,CASSQDGVSAATNEKLFF
NA,TRBJ2-1,NA,TRBV7-2,TGTGCCAGCAAACGGGCGGGCGCGTACAATGAGCAGTTCTTC,CASKRAGAYNEQFF
TRBD1,TRBJ2-2,NA,TRBV7-6,TGTGCCAGCAGCTTAGCGTTTCAGGGGGCTACCGGGGAGCTGTTTTTT,CASSLAFQGATGELFF
TRBD2,TRBJ2-7,NA,TRBV2,TGTGCCAGCAGGACTAGCGGGGGTACCTACGAGCAGTACTTC,CASRTSGGTYEQYF
TRBD2,TRBJ2-3,NA,TRBV5-1,TGCGCCAGCAGCAGGAGGCTAGCGGGCACAGATACGCAGTATTTT,CASSRRLAGTDTQYF
TRBD2,TRBJ2-7,once,TRBV5-6,TGTGCCAGCAGCTCCATAGCGGGGGAGAGCTCCTACGAGCAGTACTTC,CASSSIAGESSYEQYF
TRBD1,TRBJ1-6,NA,TRBV5-1,TGCGCCAGCAGCTTGCGACCGGGGGACAGACCTTCTTCCTATAATTCACCCCTCCACTTT,CASSLRPGDRPSSYNSPLHF
TRBD1,TRBJ2-1,NA,TRBV4-2,TGTGCCAGCAGCCGATCGACAGGGCAATGGAATGAGCAGTTCTTC,CASSRSTGQWNEQFF
NA,TRBJ2-1,NA,TRBV5-6,TGTGCCAGCAGATGGGACATCGGGAATAGCTCCTACAATGAGCAGTTCTTC,CASRWDIGNSSYNEQFF
NA,TRBJ2-3,NA,TRBV14,TGTGCCAGCAGCCAAGGTGATTGGCAAGATACGCAGTATTTT,CASSQGDWQDTQYF
NA,TRBJ1-3,NA,TRBV5-4,TGTGCCAGCAGCCCCACCCGGAGCGGATGGGGAAACACCATATATTTT,CASSPTRSGWGNTIYF
NA,TRBJ2-3,NA,TRBV14,TGTGCCAGCAGCCGACAACTGGCAGATACGCAGTATTTT,CASSRQLADTQYF
NA,TRBJ2-3,NA,TRBV4-3,TGCGCCAGCAGCCAAGAGCCAAGCCGGGGTGCAGATACGCAGTATTTT,CASSQEPSRGADTQYF
TRBD1,TRBJ1-2,few,TRBV6-5,TGTGCCAGCAGTTACTCTGGGACAGGGGCGGTGAGCTACACCTTC,CASSYSGTGAVSYTF
NA,TRBJ2-5,NA,TRBV2,TGTGCCAACCACGGGACTCTACAAGAGACCCAGTACTTC,CANHGTLQETQYF
NA,TRBJ1-1,NA,TRBV10-3,TGTGCCATCAGTGAGTCGGGAGGGTCGGGGACTGAAGCTTTCTTT,CAISESGGSGTEAFF
TRBD1,TRBJ1-4,NA,TRBV4-2,TGTGCCAGCAGCCAAGAACCGGCCAGGGGGGCTGAAAAACTGTTTTTT,CASSQEPARGAEKLFF
NA,TRBJ2-7,NA,TRBV5-6,TGTGCCAGCAGCTCCCGGGACAACTACGAGCAGTACTTC,CASSSRDNYEQYF
NA,TRBJ1-1,NA,TRBV20-1,TGCAGCGTGGGGGGGGACGTTGGGGCTTTCTTT,CSVGGDVGAFF
TRBD1,TRBJ2-4,NA,TRBV7-8,TGTGCCAGCAGCTCCTCGGGACAGGGGTTCGGGGCCAAAAACATTCAGTACTTC,CASSSSGQGFGAKNIQYF
TRBD1,TRBJ1-1,NA,TRBV4-1,TGCGCCAGCAGCCGGGTCGACAGGGAGAACACTGAAGCTTTCTTT,CASSRVDRENTEAFF
TRBD1,TRBJ2-2,NA,TRBV4-3,TGCGCCAGCAGCCCGACAGGGGGGAACACCGGGGAGCTGTTTTTT,CASSPTGGNTGELFF
NA,TRBJ2-1,NA,TRBV6-1,TGTGCCAGCAGTGAATGGGATGACGGGAATTCTGCGTTCTTC,CASSEWDDGNSAFF
TRBD1,TRBJ1-5,NA,TRBV29-1,TGCAGCGCCGGACAGGGGGGCCAGCCCCAGCATTTT,CSAGQGGQPQHF
NA,TRBJ2-7,NA,TRBV4-2,TGTGCCAGCAGCCAAGGCCCGGGAAGCTCCTACGAGCAGTACTTC,CASSQGPGSSYEQYF
TRBD1,TRBJ2-7,NA,TRBV11-1,TGTGCCAGCAGCCCGACCCGGACAGGGGGGACGCAGTACTTC,CASSPTRTGGTQYF
NA,TRBJ2-6,NA,TRBV7-9,TGTGCCAGCAGCTTTCCTAGCTCTGGGGCCAACGTCCTGACTTTC,CASSFPSSGANVLTF
TRBD1,TRBJ2-6,NA,TRBV10-3,TGTGCCATCAGTGATGAGGGGGCGAGCACTGGGGCCAACGTCCTGACTTTC,CAISDEGASTGANVLTF
TRBD2,TRBJ2-4,NA,TRBV7-2,TGTGCCAGCAGCCATAGGACTAGCGGCGGAGCCAAAAACATTCAGTACTTC,CASSHRTSGGAKNIQYF
TRBD1,TRBJ2-7,NA,TRBV6-5,TGTGCCAGCAGGGACAGGGGACTCTACGAGCAGTACTTC,CASRDRGLYEQYF
NA,TRBJ1-4,NA,TRBV21-1,TGTGCCAGCAGGACTACAGGGGCAAATGAAAAACTGTTTTTT,CASRTTGANEKLFF
TRBD1,TRBJ1-2,NA,TRBV6-5,TGTGCCAGTCTTCTCGGGACAGAGAGCTATGGCTACACCTTC,CASLLGTESYGYTF
NA,TRBJ1-4,NA,TRBV6-5,TGTGCCAGCAGTCATTCAGGTCGGAATGAAAAACTGTTTTTT,CASSHSGRNEKLFF
TRBD2,TRBJ2-3,NA,TRBV10-1,TGCGCCAGCAGTGAGTCGAATCCTCTAGCGGGGGGGCGAGATACGCAGTATTTT,CASSESNPLAGGRDTQYF